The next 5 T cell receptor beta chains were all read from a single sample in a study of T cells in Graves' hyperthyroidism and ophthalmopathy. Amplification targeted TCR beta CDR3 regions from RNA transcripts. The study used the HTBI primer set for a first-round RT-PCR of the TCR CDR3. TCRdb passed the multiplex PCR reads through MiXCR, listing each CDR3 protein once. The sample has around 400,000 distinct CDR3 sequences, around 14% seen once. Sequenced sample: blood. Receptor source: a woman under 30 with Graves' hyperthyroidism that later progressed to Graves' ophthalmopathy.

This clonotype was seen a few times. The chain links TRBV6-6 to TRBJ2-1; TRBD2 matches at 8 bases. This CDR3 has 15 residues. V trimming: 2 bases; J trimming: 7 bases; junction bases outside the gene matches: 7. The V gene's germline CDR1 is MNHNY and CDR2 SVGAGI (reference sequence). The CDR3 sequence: CASSYVREGRNEQFF. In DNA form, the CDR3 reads TGTGCCAGCAGTTACGTTCGGGAGGGCCGAAATGAGCAGTTCTTC.

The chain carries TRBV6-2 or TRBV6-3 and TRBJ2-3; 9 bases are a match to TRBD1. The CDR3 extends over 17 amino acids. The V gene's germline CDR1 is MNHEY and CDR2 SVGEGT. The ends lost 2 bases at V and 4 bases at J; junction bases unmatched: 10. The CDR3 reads CASSYRDRVEFADTQYF. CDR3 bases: TGTGCCAGCAGTTACCGGGACAGGGTTGAATTCGCAGATACGCAGTATTTT.

For the CDR3, the DNA is TGTGCCTGGAGTATGGGACAGGGGAATTCACCCCTCCACTTT. Translated: CAWSMGQGNSPLHF. This chain uses TRBV30 with TRBJ1-6; 10 bases fit TRBD1. This CDR3 spans 14 amino acids. V trimming: 2 bases; J trimming: 7 bases; junction bases outside the gene matches: 2. CDR1 is GTSNPN and CDR2 is SVGIG in the germline V gene (reference sequence).

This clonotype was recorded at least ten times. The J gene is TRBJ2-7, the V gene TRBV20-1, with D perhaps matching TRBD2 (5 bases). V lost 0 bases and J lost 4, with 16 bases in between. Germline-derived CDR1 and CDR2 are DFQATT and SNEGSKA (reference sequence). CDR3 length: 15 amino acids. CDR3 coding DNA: TGCAGTGCTAGAGATCGGGAACAGCCTAAATACGAGCAGTACTTC. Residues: CSARDREQPKYEQYF.

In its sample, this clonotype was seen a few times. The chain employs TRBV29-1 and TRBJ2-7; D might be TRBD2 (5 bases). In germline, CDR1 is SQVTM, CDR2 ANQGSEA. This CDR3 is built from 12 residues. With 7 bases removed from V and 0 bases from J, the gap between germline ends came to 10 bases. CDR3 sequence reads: CSGGLNSYEQYF. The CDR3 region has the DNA TGCAGCGGTGGACTGAACTCCTACGAGCAGTACTTC.